These T cell receptor beta chains were read from a single sample in a study of shared T cell receptors in the human thymus. Profiling relied on immunoSEQ multiplex PCR, and the TCRdb table lists in-frame clones only, not all of them. The table has 720,000 or so clones, roughly 88% seen once; the top ten hold roughly 0.01%. These data were also reused for a study on human thymus T cells.

The sample consisted of thymocytes. The receptors derive from a girl in the first two years of life with a congenital heart defect. The CDR3 runs from the conserved cysteine through the conserved F or W. D genes are given only for firm matches. Clone size is not always given. Where it is, it says once, few, many or a class for expanded clones.

.,TRBJ1-2,TRBV14,.,CASSQDGRGAEGYGYTF,TGTGCCAGCAGCCAAGACGGCAGGGGAGCAGAGGGCTATGGCTACACCTTC
.,TRBJ2-1,TRBV28,.,CASSTTLQGTTYNEQFF,TGTGCCAGCAGCACTACCCTACAGGGTACGACATACAATGAGCAGTTCTTC
.,TRBJ2-1,TRBV7-9,.,CASSLDRTGTPQFF,TGTGCCAGCAGCTTAGATAGGACCGGGACTCCGCAGTTCTTC
few,TRBJ1-3,TRBV10-3,.,CAISESATGPGNTIYF,TGTGCCATCAGTGAGTCGGCTACAGGGCCCGGAAACACCATATATTTT
.,TRBJ1-2,TRBV6-5,.,CASSYQTSRFYGYTF,TGTGCCAGCAGTTATCAAACGTCCAGATTTTATGGCTACACCTTC
.,TRBJ1-4,TRBV2,TRBD1,CASIRAGGFEKLFF,TGTGCCAGCATTAGGGCAGGGGGCTTCGAAAAACTGTTTTTT
.,TRBJ2-2,TRBV27,.,CASSPLRTGELFF,TGTGCCAGCAGCCCACTACGCACCGGGGAGCTGTTTTTT
once,TRBJ1-1,TRBV6-5,.,CASSYLAIGTEAFF,TGTGCCAGCAGTTACTTAGCAATTGGGACTGAAGCTTTCTTT
.,TRBJ1-5,TRBV6-5,TRBD1,CASSYRPGQGNQPQHF,TGTGCCAGCAGTTACAGGCCCGGACAGGGCAATCAGCCCCAGCATTTT
.,TRBJ2-7,TRBV27,TRBD1,CASRLTGEYEQYF,TGTGCCAGCAGGCTAACAGGGGAGTACGAGCAGTACTTC
.,TRBJ1-6,TRBV6-1,TRBD1,CAAGQGEGSPLHF,TGTGCCGCAGGACAGGGGGAAGGTTCACCCCTCCACTTT
.,TRBJ1-2,TRBV6-1,.,CASSHRENGYTF,TGTGCCAGCAGTCACCGGGAGAATGGCTACACCTTC
.,TRBJ1-2,TRBV5-1,.,CASSLFTYPRESYGYTF,TGCGCCAGCAGCTTGTTCACCTATCCCCGGGAAAGCTATGGCTACACCTTC
.,TRBJ2-1,TRBV9,.,CASSVGDSSYNEQFF,TGTGCCAGCAGCGTAGGCGATAGCTCCTACAATGAGCAGTTCTTC
.,TRBJ2-5,TRBV5-1,.,CASSRDLACETQYF,TGCGCCAGCAGCCGCGACCTAGCTTGCGAGACCCAGTACTTC
.,TRBJ2-1,TRBV5-6,TRBD1,CASSLERDRGYNNEQFF,TGTGCCAGCAGCTTGGAAAGGGACAGGGGCTATAACAATGAGCAGTTCTTC
.,TRBJ1-5,TRBV19,TRBD1,CASNPNRDRGYNQPQHF,TGTGCCAGTAATCCCAACAGGGACAGGGGTTACAATCAGCCCCAGCATTTT
.,TRBJ1-1,TRBV6-1,TRBD1,CASSAYRGHVDTEAFF,TGTGCCAGCAGTGCCTACAGGGGGCACGTGGACACTGAAGCTTTCTTT
.,TRBJ2-3,TRBV14,.,CASSQGQAFSTDTQYF,TGTGCCAGCAGCCAAGGACAGGCGTTTAGCACAGATACGCAGTATTTT
.,TRBJ1-2,TRBV21-1,.,CASSNREGPGVDRDYGYTF,TGTGCCAGCAGCAACCGGGAGGGCCCAGGGGTAGACCGGGATTATGGCTACACCTTC
.,TRBJ2-2,TRBV2,TRBD1,CASSETGTENTGELFF,TGTGCCAGCAGTGAGACCGGGACAGAGAACACCGGGGAGCTGTTTTTT
.,TRBJ1-1,TRBV30,.,CAWSEGGEQVNTEAFF,TGTGCCTGGAGTGAAGGGGGGGAGCAAGTGAACACTGAAGCTTTCTTT
.,TRBJ2-2,TRBV2,TRBD1,CASSEPGQGLRTGELFF,TGTGCCAGCAGTGAACCGGGACAGGGGTTACGGACCGGGGAGCTGTTTTTT
.,TRBJ2-3,TRBV28,.,CASKGEADTQYF,TGTGCCAGCAAAGGAGAGGCAGATACGCAGTATTTT
.,TRBJ1-6,TRBV5-5,.,CASSLTHDRCSYNSPLHF,TGTGCTAGCAGCCTGACCCACGACAGGTGCTCCTATAATTCACCCCTCCACTTT
.,TRBJ1-2,TRBV29-1,.,CSPDGYTF,TGCAGCCCGGATGGCTACACCTTC
.,TRBJ2-2,TRBV20-1,.,CSAGEAGELFF,TGCAGTGCCGGGGAAGCCGGGGAGCTGTTTTTT
.,TRBJ2-1,TRBV2,.,CASLTRGPVYNEQFF,TGTGCCAGCCTAACCAGGGGCCCCGTCTACAATGAGCAGTTCTTC
.,TRBJ1-2,TRBV19,TRBD1,CASSINARGDYGYTF,TGTGCCAGTAGTATAAACGCCAGGGGGGACTATGGCTACACCTTC
.,TRBJ1-4,TRBV7-2,TRBD1,CASSLAPVVTGGHEKLFF,TGTGCCAGCAGCTTAGCGCCCGTTGTGACAGGGGGTCATGAAAAACTGTTTTTT
.,TRBJ1-4,TRBV18,.,CASSDRKEKLFF,TGTGCCAGCTCAGACAGGAAGGAAAAACTGTTTTTT
.,TRBJ1-1,TRBV4-1,.,CATGYESNTEAFF,TGCGCCACCGGGTACGAGTCGAACACTGAAGCTTTCTTT
once,TRBJ1-2,TRBV9,TRBD1,CASSVGTGGPYGYTF,TGTGCCAGCAGCGTAGGGACAGGGGGCCCCTATGGCTACACCTTC
.,TRBJ1-6,TRBV19,TRBD1,CASSKPTGGPMSSYNSPLHF,TGTGCCAGTAGTAAGCCAACAGGGGGTCCGATGAGCTCCTATAATTCACCCCTCCACTTT
.,TRBJ1-2,TRBV14,.,CASSQVQVQIGYTF,TGTGCCAGCAGCCAAGTACAGGTCCAGATTGGCTACACCTTC
.,TRBJ2-7,TRBV4-3,.,CASSQDAGPYEQYF,TGCGCCAGCAGCCAAGACGCGGGACCGTACGAGCAGTACTTC
.,TRBJ2-5,TRBV9,.,CASSVAVKETQYF,TGTGCCAGCAGCGTAGCTGTAAAAGAGACCCAGTACTTC
few,TRBJ1-3,TRBV7-9,TRBD1,CAQTQGGPGNTIYF,TGTGCCCAAACTCAGGGGGGTCCGGGGAACACCATATATTTT
.,TRBJ1-1,TRBV27,TRBD1,CASSLGFRDSTEAFF,TGTGCCAGCAGTTTAGGTTTCCGGGACAGCACTGAAGCTTTCTTT
.,TRBJ2-3,TRBV27,TRBD2,CASRKLARWLTDTQYF,TGTGCCAGCAGAAAACTAGCGCGGTGGCTCACAGATACGCAGTATTTT
.,TRBJ2-3,TRBV18,TRBD2,CASSPPPLGGDRTDTQYF,TGTGCCAGCTCCCCGCCCCCTCTTGGGGGGGACCGGACAGATACGCAGTATTTT
.,TRBJ1-6,TRBV4-1,.,CASSQSIRQIYNSPLHF,TGCGCCAGCAGCCAAAGCATCAGACAGATCTATAATTCACCCCTCCACTTT
.,TRBJ2-4,TRBV28,.,CASSLFDKQLAKNIQYF,TGTGCCAGCAGTTTATTTGACAAACAGCTAGCCAAAAACATTCAGTACTTC
.,TRBJ2-1,TRBV7-2,TRBD2,CASSPTGGANEQFF,TGTGCCAGCAGCCCGACGGGGGGGGCCAATGAGCAGTTCTTC